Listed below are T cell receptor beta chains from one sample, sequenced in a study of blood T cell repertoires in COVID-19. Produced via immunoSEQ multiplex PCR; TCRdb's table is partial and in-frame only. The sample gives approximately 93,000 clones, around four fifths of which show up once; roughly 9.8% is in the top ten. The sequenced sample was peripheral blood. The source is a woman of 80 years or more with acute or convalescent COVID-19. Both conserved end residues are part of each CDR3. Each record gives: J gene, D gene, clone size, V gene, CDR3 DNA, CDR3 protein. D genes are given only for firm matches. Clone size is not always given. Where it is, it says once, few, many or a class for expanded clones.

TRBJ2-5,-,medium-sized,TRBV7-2,TGTGCCAGCAGCCTCAGAGTGGAGGGGGAGACCCAGTACTTC,CASSLRVEGETQYF
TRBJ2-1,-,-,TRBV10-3,TGTGCCGTCACTAGTTTTTACAATGAGCAGTTCTTC,CAVTSFYNEQFF
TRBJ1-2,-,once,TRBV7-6,TGTGCCAGCAGCTTAGGCCAGACAGGCAACTATGGCTACACCTTC,CASSLGQTGNYGYTF
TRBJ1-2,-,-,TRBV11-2,TGTGCCAGCAGCTTCGGGGGTGGCTACACCTTC,CASSFGGGYTF
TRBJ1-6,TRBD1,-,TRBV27,TGTGCCAGCAGTTTAGAGGGGGCTAAGGGGGTTCTCCACTTT,CASSLEGAKGVLHF
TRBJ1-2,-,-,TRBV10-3,TGTGCCATCAGTGAAGGGGAGGCCTATGGCTACACCTTC,CAISEGEAYGYTF
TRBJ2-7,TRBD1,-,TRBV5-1,TGCGCCAGCAGCTCTACAGGGGGCCAGCAGTACTTC,CASSSTGGQQYF
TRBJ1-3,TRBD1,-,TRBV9,TGTGCCAGCAGCTGGACAGGGAGTGGAAACACCATATATTTT,CASSWTGSGNTIYF
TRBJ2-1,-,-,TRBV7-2,TGTGCCAGCAGCCCCTACCTAGGTGAGCAGTTCTTC,CASSPYLGEQFF
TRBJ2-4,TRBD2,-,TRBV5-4,TGTGCCAGCAGCTCGCTAGCGGGAGTTCAAAACATTCAGTACTTC,CASSSLAGVQNIQYF
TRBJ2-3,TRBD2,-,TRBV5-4,TGTGCCAGCAGCTTGGCCGGGACTAGCGGGGCAGATACGCAGTATTTT,CASSLAGTSGADTQYF
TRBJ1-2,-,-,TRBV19,TGTGCCAGTACTATTGGGGGGGACGGCTACACCTTC,CASTIGGDGYTF
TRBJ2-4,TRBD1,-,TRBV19,TGTGCCAGTAGTCTGTGGACAGGGAAGGACATTCAGTACTTC,CASSLWTGKDIQYF
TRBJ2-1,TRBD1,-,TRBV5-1,TGCGCCAGCGCTACAGGGGCCTCCTACAATGAGCAGTTCTTC,CASATGASYNEQFF
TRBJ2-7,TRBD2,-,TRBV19,TGTGCCAGTAGTGCCCACGGGACTAGCGATCGTCCGGTCTTTTTC,CASSAHGTSDRPVFF
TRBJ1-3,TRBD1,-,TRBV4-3,TGCGCCAGCAGCCACGGGCAGACAGGGGGTGGAAACACCATATATTTT,CASSHGQTGGGNTIYF
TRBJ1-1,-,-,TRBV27,TGTGCCAGCAGTTTCGTAAGAGCGGGGGGAGACACTGAAGCTTTCTTT,CASSFVRAGGDTEAFF
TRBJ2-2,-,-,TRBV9,TGTGCCAGCAGCGTAGCAGTAAACACCGGGGAGCTGTTTTTT,CASSVAVNTGELFF
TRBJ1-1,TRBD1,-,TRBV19,TGTGCCAGTAGTCCCCCGGGCAGGGGGGAGCGAGCTTTCTTT,CASSPPGRGERAFF
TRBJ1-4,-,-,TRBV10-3,TGTGCCACGCAAGACAGTTCCAATGAAAAACTGTTTTTT,CATQDSSNEKLFF
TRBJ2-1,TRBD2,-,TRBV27,TGTGCCAGCAGTTTCGGGTCTAGCGGGAGGCGCGGTGAGCAGTTCTTC,CASSFGSSGRRGEQFF
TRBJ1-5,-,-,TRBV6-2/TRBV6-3,TGTGCCAGCAGTTACCTCCTCACTGGGTCGGGTGGCAATCAGCCCCAGCATTTT,CASSYLLTGSGGNQPQHF
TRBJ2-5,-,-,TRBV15,TGTGCCACCAGCAGAGAAATAACGAGGGAGACCCAGTACTTC,CATSREITRETQYF
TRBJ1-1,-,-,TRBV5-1,TGCGCCAGCAGCAGCCAGCAGGGCGCTAACACTGAAGCTTTCTTT,CASSSQQGANTEAFF
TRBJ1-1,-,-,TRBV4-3,TGCGCCAGCAGCCGGAGAGACGGCGGTCGGACTGAAGCTTTCTTT,CASSRRDGGRTEAFF
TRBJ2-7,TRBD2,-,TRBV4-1,TGCGCCAGCAGCCAGGCACTAGCGGGGGGCTCCTACGAGCAGTACTTC,CASSQALAGGSYEQYF
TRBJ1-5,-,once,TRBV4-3,TGCGCCAGCAGCCAAGATACGGGTCTTCAGCCCCAGCATTTT,CASSQDTGLQPQHF
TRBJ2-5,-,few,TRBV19,TGTGCCAGTAGTAAGGGGTCACAAGAGACCCAGTACTTC,CASSKGSQETQYF
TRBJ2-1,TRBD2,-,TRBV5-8,TGTGCCAGCAGCTGGGGGAGCGGGAGTCTGAATGAGCAGTTCTTC,CASSWGSGSLNEQFF
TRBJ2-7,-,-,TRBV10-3,TGTGCCATCAGAGGACAATACGAGCAGTACTTC,CAIRGQYEQYF
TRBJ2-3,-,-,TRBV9,TGTGCCAGCAGCGCTGTCTTAACAGATACGCAGTATTTT,CASSAVLTDTQYF
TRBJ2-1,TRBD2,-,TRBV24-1,TGTGCCACCAGTGATTTGACTAGCGGGAGGAACAATGAGCAGTTCTTC,CATSDLTSGRNNEQFF
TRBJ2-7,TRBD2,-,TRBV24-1,TGTGCCACCAGTGCCCCGGGACTAGTCATCTCCTACGAGCAGTACTTC,CATSAPGLVISYEQYF
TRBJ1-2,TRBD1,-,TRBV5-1,TGCGCCAGCAGCACCCAAGCCGGGACAGGGTATGGCTACACCTTC,CASSTQAGTGYGYTF
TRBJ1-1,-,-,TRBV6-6,TGTGCCAGCAGTTACTCAGAGGGTTGGGGGAACACTGAAGCTTTCTTT,CASSYSEGWGNTEAFF
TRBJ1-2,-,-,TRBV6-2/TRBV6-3,TGTGCCAGCAGTTGGGGAGGTGAAGGCTACACCTTC,CASSWGGEGYTF
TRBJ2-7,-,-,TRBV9,TGTGCCAGCAGCGTAGCCGGCGGTTGGAGCGAGCAGTACTTC,CASSVAGGWSEQYF
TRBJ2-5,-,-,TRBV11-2,TGTGCCAGCAGCCCCGAGGTACTAGAGACCCAGTACTTC,CASSPEVLETQYF
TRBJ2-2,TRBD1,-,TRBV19,TGTGCCAGTAGTAACAGGGGAAGTAGCGGGGAGCTGTTTTTT,CASSNRGSSGELFF
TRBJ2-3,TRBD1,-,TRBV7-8,TGTGCCAGCAGCCTAAGACAGGGGACGAGCACAGATACGCAGTATTTT,CASSLRQGTSTDTQYF
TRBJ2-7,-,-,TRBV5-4,TGTGCCAGCAGCGGAAAAGCGGGCTCCTACGAGCAGTACTTC,CASSGKAGSYEQYF
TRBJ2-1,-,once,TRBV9,TGTGCCAGCAGCGTAGATGGGGGGTCCAATGAGCAGTTCTTC,CASSVDGGSNEQFF
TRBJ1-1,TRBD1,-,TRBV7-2,TGTGCCAGCAGCTTAGGGGGACAGGGGTTTAAAGCTTTCTTT,CASSLGGQGFKAFF
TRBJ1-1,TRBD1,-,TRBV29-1,TGCAGCGCCCTCCGGACAGGGTCCACTGAAGCTTTCTTT,CSALRTGSTEAFF
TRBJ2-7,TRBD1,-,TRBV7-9,TGTGCCAGCAGCTGGGACAGGGGAAACGAGCAGTACTTC,CASSWDRGNEQYF
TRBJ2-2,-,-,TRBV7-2,TGTGCCAGCAGCTTAGTGTGGGGGAGGACCGGGGAGCTGTTTTTT,CASSLVWGRTGELFF
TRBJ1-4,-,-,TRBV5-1,TGCGCCAGCAGCTCGACCAGGGTAGGGGAAAAACTGTTTTTT,CASSSTRVGEKLFF
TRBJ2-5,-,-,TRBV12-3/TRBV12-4,TGTGCCAGCAGCTTAGGGGGAGGTGTGAACTTC,CASSLGGGVNF
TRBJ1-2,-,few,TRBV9,TGTGCCAGCAGCGTAGGGACCGGGGATGGCTACACCTTC,CASSVGTGDGYTF
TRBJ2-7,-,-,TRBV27,TGTGCCAGCCGGGGGTCAGGTGGCTACGAGCAGTACTTC,CASRGSGGYEQYF
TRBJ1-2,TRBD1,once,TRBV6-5,TGTGCCAGCAGCCTGGACAGGGATGCATATGGCTACACCTTC,CASSLDRDAYGYTF
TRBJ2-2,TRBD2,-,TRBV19,TGTGCCAGTAGCCCAGTAGGTCCAGGGACTAGCGGGGACACCGGGGAGCTGTTTTTT,CASSPVGPGTSGDTGELFF
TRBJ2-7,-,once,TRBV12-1,TGTGCCAGCAGCCCGAGCAGCGGGGGGCCCGACCCCGCCTACGAGCAGTACTTC,CASSPSSGGPDPAYEQYF
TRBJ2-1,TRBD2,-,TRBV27,TGTGCCAGCAGACCTGGAGGGACTATTCCTGACTACAATGAGCAGTTCTTC,CASRPGGTIPDYNEQFF